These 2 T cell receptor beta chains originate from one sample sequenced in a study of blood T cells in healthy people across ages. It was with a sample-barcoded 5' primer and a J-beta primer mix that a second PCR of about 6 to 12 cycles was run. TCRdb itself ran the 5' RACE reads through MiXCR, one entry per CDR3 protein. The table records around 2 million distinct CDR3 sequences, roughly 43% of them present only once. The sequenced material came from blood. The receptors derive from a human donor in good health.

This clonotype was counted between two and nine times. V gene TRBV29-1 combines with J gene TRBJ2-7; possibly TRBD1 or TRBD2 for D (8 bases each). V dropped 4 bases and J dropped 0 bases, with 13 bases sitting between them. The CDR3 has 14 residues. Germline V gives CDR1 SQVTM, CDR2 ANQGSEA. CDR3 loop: CSVGQGTSSYEQYF. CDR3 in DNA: TGCAGCGTTGGACAGGGGACTAGCTCCTACGAGCAGTACTTC.

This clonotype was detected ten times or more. In DNA, the CDR3 is TGTGCCACCAGCAGATCGCCATATGGGGGCTACACCTTC. Its translation is CATSRSPYGGYTF. The genes are TRBV15 and TRBJ1-2; D is undetermined. Trimming removed 2 bases from V and 8 bases from J, with 12 bases in between. Germline values: CDR1 LNHNV, CDR2 YYDKDF (reference sequence). The CDR3 is 13 residues long.